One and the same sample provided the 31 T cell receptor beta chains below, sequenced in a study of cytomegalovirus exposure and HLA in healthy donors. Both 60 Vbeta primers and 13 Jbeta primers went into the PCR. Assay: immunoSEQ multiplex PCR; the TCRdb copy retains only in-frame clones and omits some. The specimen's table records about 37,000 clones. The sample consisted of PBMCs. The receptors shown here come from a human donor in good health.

The CDR3: CASSFEREHGNQPQHF. The CDR3 DNA is TGTGCCAGCAGCTTTGAAAGGGAGCATGGCAATCAGCCCCAGCATTTT. This chain links TRBV5-8 with TRBJ1-5; D remains ambiguous. The CDR3 sequence is 16 residues long. V dropped 2 bases and J dropped 2 bases, with 14 bases sitting between them. Germline CDR1 SGHTS, CDR2 YDEGEE. The variable domain in full, completed from reference TRBV5-8 and TRBJ1-5, reads EAGVTQSPTHLIKTRGQQATLRCSPISGHTSVYWYQQALGLGLQFLLWYDEGEERNRGNFPPRFSGRQFPNYSSELNVNALELEDSALYLCASSFEREHGNQPQHFGDGTRLSIL.

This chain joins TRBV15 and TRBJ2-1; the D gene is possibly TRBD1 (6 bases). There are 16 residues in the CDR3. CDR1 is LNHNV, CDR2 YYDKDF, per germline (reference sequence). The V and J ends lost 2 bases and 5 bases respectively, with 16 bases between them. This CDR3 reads CATSRPFRGPDNEQFF. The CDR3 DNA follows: TGTGCCACCAGCAGACCTTTCAGGGGCCCGGACAATGAGCAGTTCTTC. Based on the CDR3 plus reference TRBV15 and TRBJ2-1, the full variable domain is DAMVIQNPRYQVTQFGKPVTLSCSQTLNHNVMYWYQQKSSQAPKLLFHYYDKDFNNEADTPDNFQSRRPNTSFCFLDIRSPGLGDTAMYLCATSRPFRGPDNEQFFGPGTRLTVL.

The CDR3: CASSLLAGTVEDTQYF. CDR3 coding DNA: TGTGCCAGCAGCCTCTTAGCTGGGACAGTGGAAGATACGCAGTATTTT. The J gene is TRBJ2-3, the V gene TRBV16; TRBD1 agrees at 7 bases. V shed 4 bases and J 5 bases; nucleotides not matched to a gene: 12. The CDR3 contains 16 residues. The V gene's germline CDR1 is KGHSY and CDR2 FQNENV. Full variable domain (missing parts from reference TRBV16 and TRBJ2-3): GEEVAQTPKHLVRGEGQKAKLYCAPIKGHSYVFWYQQVLKNEFKFLISFQNENVFDETGMPKERFSAKCLPNSPCSLEIQATKLEDSAVYFCASSLLAGTVEDTQYFGPGTRLTVL.

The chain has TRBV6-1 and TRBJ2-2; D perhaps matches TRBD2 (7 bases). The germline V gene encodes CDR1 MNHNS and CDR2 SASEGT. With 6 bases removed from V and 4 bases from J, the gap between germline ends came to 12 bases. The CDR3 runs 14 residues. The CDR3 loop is CASRRGGGTGELFF. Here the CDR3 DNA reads TGTGCCAGCAGGAGGGGGGGCGGCACCGGGGAGCTGTTTTTT.

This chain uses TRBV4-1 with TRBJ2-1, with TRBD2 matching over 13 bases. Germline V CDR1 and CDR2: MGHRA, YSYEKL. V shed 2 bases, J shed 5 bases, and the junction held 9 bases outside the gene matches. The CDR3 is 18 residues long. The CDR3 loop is CASSQSRTSGGFDNEQFF. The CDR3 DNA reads TGCGCCAGCAGCCAATCAAGGACTAGCGGGGGATTCGACAATGAGCAGTTCTTC.

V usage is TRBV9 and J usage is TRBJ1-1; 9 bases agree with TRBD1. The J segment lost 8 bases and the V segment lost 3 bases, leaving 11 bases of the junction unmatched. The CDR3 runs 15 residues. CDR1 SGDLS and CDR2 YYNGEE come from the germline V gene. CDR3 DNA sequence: TGTGCCAGCAGCGCGAGGAGGACAGGGGTTTCCGAAGCTTTCTTT. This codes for CASSARRTGVSEAFF.

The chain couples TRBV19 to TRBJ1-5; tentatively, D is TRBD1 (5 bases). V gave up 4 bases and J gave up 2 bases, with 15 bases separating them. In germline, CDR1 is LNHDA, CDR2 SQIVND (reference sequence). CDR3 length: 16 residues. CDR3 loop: CASSTPSRDGNQPQHF. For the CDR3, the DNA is TGTGCCAGTAGTACCCCCAGCAGGGATGGCAATCAGCCCCAGCATTTT.

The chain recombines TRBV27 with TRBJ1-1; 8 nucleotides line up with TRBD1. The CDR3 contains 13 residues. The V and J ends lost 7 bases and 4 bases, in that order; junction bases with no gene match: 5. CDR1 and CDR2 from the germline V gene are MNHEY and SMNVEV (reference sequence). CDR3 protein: CASIPRGLTEAFF. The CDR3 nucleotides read TGTGCCAGCATCCCCAGGGGGCTCACTGAAGCTTTCTTT.

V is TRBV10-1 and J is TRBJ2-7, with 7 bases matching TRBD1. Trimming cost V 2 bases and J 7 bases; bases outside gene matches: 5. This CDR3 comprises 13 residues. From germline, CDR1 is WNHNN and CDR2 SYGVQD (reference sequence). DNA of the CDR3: TGCGCCAGCAGTGAGCCGGACAGGCAGGAGCAGTACTTC. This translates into CASSEPDRQEQYF.

This CDR3 is CASSEDRLDYGYTF. CDR3 DNA sequence: TGTGCCAGCAGTGAAGACAGGCTAGACTATGGCTACACCTTC. The rearrangement joins TRBV2 to TRBJ1-2; weak D call: TRBD1 (5 bases). The CDR3 contains 14 residues. Germline V gives CDR1 SNHLY, CDR2 FYNNEI. Trimming took off 1 base at V and 3 bases at J, with 9 bases between the two ends.

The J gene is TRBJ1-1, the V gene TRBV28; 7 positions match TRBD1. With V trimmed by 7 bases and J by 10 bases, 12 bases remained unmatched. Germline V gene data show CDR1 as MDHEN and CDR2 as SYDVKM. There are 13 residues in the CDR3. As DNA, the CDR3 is TGTGCCAGCACCACTCAGGGGGGCGCCCGAGCTTTCTTT. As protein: CASTTQGGARAFF.

CDR3 coding DNA: TGTGCCAGCAGTTCCACCCCCCCCGGGGGACCGGGCGAGCAGTACTTC. Protein product: CASSSTPPGGPGEQYF. This rearrangement joins TRBV27 to TRBJ2-7; TRBD2 might be the D (6 bases). CDR1 MNHEY and CDR2 SMNVEV come from the germline V gene (reference sequence). The CDR3 covers 16 residues. V gave up 4 bases and J gave up 6 bases, with 22 bases separating them.

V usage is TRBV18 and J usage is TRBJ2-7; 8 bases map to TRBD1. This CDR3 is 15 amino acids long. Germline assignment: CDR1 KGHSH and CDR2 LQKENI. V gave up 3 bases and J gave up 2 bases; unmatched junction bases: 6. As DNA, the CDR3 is TGTGCCAGCTCACCCAAGGACAGGGCAACCTACGAGCAGTACTTC. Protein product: CASSPKDRATYEQYF. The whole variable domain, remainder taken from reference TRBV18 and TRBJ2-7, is NAGVMQNPRHLVRRRGQEARLRCSPMKGHSHVYWYRQLPEEGLKFMVYLQKENIIDESGMPKERFSAEFPKEGPSILRIQQVVRGDSAAYFCASSPKDRATYEQYFGPGTRLTVT.

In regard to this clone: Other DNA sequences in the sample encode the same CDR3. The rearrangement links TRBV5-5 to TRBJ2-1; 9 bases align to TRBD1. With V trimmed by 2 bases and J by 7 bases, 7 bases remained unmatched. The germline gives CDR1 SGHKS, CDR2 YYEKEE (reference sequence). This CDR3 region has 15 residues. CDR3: CASSLGDRARNEQFF. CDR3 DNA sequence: TGTGCCAGCAGCTTAGGGGACAGGGCTAGGAATGAGCAGTTCTTC.

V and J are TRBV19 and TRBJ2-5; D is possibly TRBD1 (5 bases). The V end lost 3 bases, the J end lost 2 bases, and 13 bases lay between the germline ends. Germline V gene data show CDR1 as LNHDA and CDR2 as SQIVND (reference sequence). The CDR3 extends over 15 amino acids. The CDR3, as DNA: TGTGCCAGTAGTATGCGTGGGGCCGGTCAAGAGACCCAGTACTTC. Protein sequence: CASSMRGAGQETQYF.

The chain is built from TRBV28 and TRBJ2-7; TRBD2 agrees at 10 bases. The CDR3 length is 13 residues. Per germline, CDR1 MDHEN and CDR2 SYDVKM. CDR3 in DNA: TGTGCTGGGAGTAGCGGGGGGTGGTACGAGCAGTACTTC. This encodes CAGSSGGWYEQYF.

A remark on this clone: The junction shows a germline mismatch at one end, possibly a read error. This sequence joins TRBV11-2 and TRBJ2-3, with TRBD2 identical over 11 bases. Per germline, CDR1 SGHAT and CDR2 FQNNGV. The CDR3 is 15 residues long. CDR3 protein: CASSLAGGLTDTQYF. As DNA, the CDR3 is TGTGCCAGCAGTTTAGCGGGGGGGCTCACAGATACGCAGTATTTT. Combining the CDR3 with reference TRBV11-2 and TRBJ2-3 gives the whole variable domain EAGVAQSPRYKIIEKRQSVAFWCNPISGHATLYWYQQILGQGPKLLIQFQNNGVVDDSQLPKDRFSAERLKGVDSTLKIQPAKLEDSAVYLCASSLAGGLTDTQYFGPGTRLTVL.

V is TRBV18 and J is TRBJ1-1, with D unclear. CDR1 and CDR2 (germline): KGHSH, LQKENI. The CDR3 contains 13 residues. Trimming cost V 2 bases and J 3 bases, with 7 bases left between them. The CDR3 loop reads CASSPYADTEAFF. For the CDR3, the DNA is TGTGCCAGCTCACCATACGCGGACACTGAAGCTTTCTTT.

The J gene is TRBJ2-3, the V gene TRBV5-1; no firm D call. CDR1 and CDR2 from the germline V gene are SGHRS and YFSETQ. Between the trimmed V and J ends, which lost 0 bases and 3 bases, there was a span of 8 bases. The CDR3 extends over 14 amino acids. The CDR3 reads CASSLVGVTDTQYF. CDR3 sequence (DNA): TGCGCCAGCAGCTTGGTGGGCGTGACAGATACGCAGTATTTT.

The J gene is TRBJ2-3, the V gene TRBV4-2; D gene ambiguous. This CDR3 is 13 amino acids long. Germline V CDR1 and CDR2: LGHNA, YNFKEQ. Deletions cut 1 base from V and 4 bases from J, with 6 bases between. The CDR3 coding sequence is TGTGCCAGCAGCCAAGGAGATGCAGATACGCAGTATTTT. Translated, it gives CASSQGDADTQYF.

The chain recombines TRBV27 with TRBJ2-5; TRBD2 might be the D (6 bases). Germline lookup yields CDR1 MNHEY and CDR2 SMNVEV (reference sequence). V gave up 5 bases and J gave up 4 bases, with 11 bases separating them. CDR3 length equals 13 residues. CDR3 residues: CASSPGTAETQYF. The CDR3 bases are TGTGCCAGCAGTCCCGGGACTGCAGAGACCCAGTACTTC.

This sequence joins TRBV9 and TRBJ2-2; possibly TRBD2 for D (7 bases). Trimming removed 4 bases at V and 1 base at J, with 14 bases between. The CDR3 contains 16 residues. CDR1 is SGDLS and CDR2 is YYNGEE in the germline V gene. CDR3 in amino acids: CASSSGGQENTGELFF. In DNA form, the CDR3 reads TGTGCCAGCAGCTCCGGGGGGCAGGAGAACACCGGGGAGCTGTTTTTT.

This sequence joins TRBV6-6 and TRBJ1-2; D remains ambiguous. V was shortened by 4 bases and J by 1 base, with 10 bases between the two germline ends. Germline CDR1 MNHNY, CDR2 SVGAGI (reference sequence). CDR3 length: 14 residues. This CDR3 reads CASSSPGGNYGYTF. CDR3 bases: TGTGCCAGCAGTTCTCCGGGAGGTAACTATGGCTACACCTTC.

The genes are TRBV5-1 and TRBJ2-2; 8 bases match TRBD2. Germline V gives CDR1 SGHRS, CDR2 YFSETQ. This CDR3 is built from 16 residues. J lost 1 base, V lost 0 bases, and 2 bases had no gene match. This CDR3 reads CASSLALAGNTGELFF. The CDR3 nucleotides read TGCGCCAGCAGCTTGGCCCTAGCGGGGAACACCGGGGAGCTGTTTTTT.

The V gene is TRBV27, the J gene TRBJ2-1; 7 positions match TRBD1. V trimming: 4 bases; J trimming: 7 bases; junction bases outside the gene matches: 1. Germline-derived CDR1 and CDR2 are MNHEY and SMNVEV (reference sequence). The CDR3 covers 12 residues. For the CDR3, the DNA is TGTGCCAGCAGTTCACAGGGGAATGAGCAGTTCTTC. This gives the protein CASSSQGNEQFF.

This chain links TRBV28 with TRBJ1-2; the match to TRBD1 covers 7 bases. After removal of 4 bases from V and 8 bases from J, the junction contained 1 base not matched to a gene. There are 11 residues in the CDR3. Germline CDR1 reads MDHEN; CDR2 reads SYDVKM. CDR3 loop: CASSYRGGYTF. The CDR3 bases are TGTGCCAGCAGTTACAGGGGCGGCTACACCTTC.

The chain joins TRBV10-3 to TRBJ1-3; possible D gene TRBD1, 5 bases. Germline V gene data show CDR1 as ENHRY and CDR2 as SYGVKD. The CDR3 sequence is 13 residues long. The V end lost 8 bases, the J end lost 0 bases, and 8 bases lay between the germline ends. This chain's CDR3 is CAIQGSSGNTIYF. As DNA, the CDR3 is TGTGCCATCCAGGGCTCCTCTGGAAACACCATATATTTT.

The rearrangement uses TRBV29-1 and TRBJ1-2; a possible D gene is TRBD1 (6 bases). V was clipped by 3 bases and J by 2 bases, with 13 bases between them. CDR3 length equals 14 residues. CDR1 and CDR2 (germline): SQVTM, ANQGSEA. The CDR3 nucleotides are TGCAGCGTTGATACCGGACAGACAAACTATGGCTACACCTTC. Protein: CSVDTGQTNYGYTF.

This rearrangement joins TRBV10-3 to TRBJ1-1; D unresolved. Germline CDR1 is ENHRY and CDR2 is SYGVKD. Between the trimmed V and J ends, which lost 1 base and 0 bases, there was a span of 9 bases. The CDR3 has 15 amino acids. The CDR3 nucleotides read TGTGCCATCAGTGAGTTTCTCGGGATGAACACTGAAGCTTTCTTT. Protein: CAISEFLGMNTEAFF.

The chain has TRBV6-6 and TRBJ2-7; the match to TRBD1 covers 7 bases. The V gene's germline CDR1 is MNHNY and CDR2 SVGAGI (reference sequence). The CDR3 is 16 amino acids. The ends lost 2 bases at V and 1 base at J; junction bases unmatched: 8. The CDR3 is CASSYRQGRGSYEQYF. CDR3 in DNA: TGTGCCAGCAGTTACCGACAGGGTCGAGGGTCCTACGAGCAGTACTTC.

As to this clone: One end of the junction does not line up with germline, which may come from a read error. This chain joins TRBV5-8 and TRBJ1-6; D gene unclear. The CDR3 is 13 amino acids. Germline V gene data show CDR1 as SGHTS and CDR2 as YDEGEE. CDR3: CASKTIDDSPLHF. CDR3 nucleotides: TGTGCCAGTAAAACTATAGACGATTCACCCCTACACTTT.